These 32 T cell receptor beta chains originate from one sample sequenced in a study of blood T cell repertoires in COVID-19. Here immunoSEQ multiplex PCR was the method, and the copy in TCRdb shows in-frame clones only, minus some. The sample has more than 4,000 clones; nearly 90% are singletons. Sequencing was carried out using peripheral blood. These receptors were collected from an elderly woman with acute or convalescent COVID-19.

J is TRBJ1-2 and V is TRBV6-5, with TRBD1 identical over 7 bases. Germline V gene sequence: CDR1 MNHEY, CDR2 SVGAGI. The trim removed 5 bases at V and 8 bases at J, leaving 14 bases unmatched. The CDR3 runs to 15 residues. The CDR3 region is CASSPAGQAGWGYTF. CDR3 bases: TGTGCCAGCAGTCCCGCAGGACAGGCCGGGTGGGGCTACACCTTC.

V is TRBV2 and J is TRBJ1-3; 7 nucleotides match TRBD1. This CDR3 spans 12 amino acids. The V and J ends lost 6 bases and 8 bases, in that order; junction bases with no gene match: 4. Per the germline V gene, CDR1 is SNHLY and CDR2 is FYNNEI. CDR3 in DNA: TGTGCCAGCAGGGGACAGAGGGACACCATATATTTT. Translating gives CASRGQRDTIYF.

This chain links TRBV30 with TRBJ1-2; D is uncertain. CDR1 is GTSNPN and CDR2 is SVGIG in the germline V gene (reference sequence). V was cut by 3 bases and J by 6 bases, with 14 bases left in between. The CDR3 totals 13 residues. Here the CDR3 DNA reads TGTGCCTGGAGAACAACAGCTCAGAATGGCTACACCTTC. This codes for CAWRTTAQNGYTF.

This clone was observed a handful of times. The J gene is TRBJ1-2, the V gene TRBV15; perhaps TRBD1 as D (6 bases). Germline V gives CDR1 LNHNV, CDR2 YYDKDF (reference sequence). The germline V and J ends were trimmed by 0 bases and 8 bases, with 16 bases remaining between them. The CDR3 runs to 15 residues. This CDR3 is CATSRESWTVQGYTF. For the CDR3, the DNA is TGTGCCACCAGCAGAGAGAGTTGGACAGTACAAGGCTACACCTTC.

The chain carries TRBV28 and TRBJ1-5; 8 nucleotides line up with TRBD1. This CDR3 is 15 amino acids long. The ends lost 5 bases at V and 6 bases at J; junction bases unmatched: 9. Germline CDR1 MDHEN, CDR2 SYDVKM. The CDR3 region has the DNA TGTGCCAGCAGTCTAACAGGGGGGTTTGGTCAGCCCCAGCATTTT. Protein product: CASSLTGGFGQPQHF.

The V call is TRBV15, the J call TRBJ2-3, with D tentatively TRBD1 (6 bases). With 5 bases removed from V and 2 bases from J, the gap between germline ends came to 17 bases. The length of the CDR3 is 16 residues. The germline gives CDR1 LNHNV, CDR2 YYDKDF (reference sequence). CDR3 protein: CATSARDNGFTDTQYF. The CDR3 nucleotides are TGTGCCACCAGCGCCAGGGACAATGGGTTCACAGATACGCAGTATTTT.

CDR3 DNA: TGTGCCAGCAGTGACGAACGAGCGGGGGGCCCAGATACGCAGTATTTT. As protein: CASSDERAGGPDTQYF. This chain uses TRBV6-4 with TRBJ2-3; 9 bases are a match to TRBD2. This CDR3 spans 16 amino acids. Germline V gives CDR1 MRHNA, CDR2 SNTAGT. V trimming: 2 bases; J trimming: 4 bases; junction bases outside the gene matches: 7.

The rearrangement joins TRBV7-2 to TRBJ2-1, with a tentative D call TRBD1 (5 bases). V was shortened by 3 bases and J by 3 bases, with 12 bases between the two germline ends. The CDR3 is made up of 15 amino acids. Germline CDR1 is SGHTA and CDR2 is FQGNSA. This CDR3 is CASSFSSGFYNEQFF. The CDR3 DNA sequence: TGTGCCAGCAGCTTTTCTTCAGGGTTCTACAATGAGCAGTTCTTC. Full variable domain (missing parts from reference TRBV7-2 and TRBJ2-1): GAGVSQSPSNKVTEKGKDVELRCDPISGHTALYWYRQSLGQGLEFLIYFQGNSAPDKSGLPSDRFSAERTGGSVSTLTIQRTQQEDSAVYLCASSFSSGFYNEQFFGPGTRLTVL.

The CDR3: CASSPLAASYEQYF. The CDR3 DNA sequence: TGCGCCAGCAGCCCTCTAGCGGCCTCCTACGAGCAGTACTTC. The rearrangement links TRBV5-1 to TRBJ2-7; 7 bases map to TRBD2. CDR3 length: 14 residues. CDR1 is SGHRS, CDR2 YFSETQ, per germline. Trimming took 4 bases from V and 0 from J; bases not matched to a gene: 4.

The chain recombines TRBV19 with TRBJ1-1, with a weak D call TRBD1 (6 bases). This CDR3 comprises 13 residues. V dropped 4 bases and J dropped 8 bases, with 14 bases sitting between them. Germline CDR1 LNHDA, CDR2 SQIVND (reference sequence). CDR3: CASSTQGMLEAFF. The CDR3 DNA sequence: TGTGCCAGTAGTACCCAGGGGATGCTGGAAGCTTTCTTT.

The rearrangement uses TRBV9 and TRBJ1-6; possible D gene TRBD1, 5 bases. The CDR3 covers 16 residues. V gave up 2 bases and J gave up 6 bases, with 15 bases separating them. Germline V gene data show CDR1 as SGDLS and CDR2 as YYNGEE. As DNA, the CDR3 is TGTGCCAGCAGCGTCGACAGCAATTACGTTAATTCACCCCTCCACTTT. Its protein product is CASSVDSNYVNSPLHF.

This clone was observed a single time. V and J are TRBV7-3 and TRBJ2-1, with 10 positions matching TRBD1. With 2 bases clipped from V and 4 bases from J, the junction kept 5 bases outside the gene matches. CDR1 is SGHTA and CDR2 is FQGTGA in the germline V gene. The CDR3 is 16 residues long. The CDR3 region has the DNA TGTGCCAGCAGCTTATCCGGACAGGGGGGATACAATGAGCAGTTCTTC. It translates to CASSLSGQGGYNEQFF.

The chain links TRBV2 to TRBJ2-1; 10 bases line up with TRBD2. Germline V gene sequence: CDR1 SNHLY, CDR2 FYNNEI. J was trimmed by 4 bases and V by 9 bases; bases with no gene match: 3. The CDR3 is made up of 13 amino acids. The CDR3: CASGLAAYNEQFF. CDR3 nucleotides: TGTGCCAGTGGACTAGCGGCGTACAATGAGCAGTTCTTC. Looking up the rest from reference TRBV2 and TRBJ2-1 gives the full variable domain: EPEVTQTPSHQVTQMGQEVILRCVPISNHLYFYWYRQILGQKVEFLVSFYNNEISEKSEIFDDQFSVERPDGSNFTLKIRSTKLEDSAMYFCASGLAAYNEQFFGPGTRLTVL.

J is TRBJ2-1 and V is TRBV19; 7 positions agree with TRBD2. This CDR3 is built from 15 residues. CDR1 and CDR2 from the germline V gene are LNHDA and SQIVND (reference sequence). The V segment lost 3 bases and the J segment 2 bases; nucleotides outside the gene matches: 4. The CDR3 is CASSISAGAYNEQFF. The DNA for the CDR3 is TGTGCCAGTAGTATCTCGGCGGGGGCCTACAATGAGCAGTTCTTC. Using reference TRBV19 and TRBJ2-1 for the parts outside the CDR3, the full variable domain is DGGITQSPKYLFRKEGQNVTLSCEQNLNHDAMYWYRQDPGQGLRLIYYSQIVNDFQKGDIAEGYSVSREKKESFPLTVTSAQKNPTAFYLCASSISAGAYNEQFFGPGTRLTVL.

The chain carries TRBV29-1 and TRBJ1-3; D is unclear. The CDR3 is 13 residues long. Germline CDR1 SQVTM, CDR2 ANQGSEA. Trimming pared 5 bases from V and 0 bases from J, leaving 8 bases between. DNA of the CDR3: TGCAGCGTTACAGCTAACTCTGGAAACACCATATATTTT. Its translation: CSVTANSGNTIYF.

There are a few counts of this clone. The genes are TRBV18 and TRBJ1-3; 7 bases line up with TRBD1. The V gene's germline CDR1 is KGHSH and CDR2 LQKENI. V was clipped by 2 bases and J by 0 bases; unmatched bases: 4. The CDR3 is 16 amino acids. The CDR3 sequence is CASSPRGLVSGNTIYF. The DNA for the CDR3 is TGTGCCAGCTCACCAAGGGGGCTTGTCTCTGGAAACACCATATATTTT.

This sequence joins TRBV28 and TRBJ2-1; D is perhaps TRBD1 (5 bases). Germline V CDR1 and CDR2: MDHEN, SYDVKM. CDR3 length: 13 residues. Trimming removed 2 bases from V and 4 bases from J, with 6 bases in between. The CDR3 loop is CASSLDSYNEQFF. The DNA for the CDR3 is TGTGCCAGCAGTTTAGACAGTTACAATGAGCAGTTCTTC.

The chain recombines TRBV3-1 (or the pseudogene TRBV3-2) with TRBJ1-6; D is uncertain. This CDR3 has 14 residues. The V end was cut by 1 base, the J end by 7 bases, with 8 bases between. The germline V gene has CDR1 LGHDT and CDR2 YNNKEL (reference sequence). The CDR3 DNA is TGTGCCAGCAGCCAAGGCAGCGGAAATTCACCCCTCCACTTT. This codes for CASSQGSGNSPLHF.

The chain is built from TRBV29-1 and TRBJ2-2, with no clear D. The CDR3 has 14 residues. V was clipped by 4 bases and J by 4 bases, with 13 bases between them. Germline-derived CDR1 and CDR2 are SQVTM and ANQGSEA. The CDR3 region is CSVALVVSTGELFF. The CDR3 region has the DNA TGCAGCGTTGCCCTGGTTGTCAGCACCGGGGAGCTGTTTTTT.

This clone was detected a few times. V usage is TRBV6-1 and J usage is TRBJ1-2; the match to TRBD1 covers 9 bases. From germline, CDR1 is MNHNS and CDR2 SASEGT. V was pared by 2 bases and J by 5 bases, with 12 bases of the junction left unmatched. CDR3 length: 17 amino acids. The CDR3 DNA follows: TGTGCCAGCAGTGAACAGGACAGGGGATATTTCGGGTATGGCTACACCTTC. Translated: CASSEQDRGYFGYGYTF.

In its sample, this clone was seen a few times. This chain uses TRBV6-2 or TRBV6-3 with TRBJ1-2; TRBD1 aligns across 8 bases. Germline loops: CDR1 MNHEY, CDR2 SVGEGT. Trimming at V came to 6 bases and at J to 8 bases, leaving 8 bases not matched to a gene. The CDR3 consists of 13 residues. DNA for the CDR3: TGTGCCAGCAGCCCCCGGGACAGGTGGGGCTACACCTTC. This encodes CASSPRDRWGYTF.

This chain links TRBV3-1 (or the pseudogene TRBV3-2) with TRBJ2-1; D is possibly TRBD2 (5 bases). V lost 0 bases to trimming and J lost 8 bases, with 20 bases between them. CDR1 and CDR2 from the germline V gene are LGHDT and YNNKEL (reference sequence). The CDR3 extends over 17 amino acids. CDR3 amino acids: CASSQDRLASRSDEQFF. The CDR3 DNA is TGTGCCAGCAGCCAAGATCGCTTGGCTAGCAGGAGCGATGAGCAGTTCTTC.

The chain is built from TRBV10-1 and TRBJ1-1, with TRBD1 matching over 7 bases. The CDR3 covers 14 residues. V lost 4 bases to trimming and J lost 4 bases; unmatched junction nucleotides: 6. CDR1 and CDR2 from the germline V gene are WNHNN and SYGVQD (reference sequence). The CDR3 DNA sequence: TGCGCCAGCAGTGCCCGACAGGGAGGCACTGAAGCTTTCTTT. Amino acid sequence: CASSARQGGTEAFF.

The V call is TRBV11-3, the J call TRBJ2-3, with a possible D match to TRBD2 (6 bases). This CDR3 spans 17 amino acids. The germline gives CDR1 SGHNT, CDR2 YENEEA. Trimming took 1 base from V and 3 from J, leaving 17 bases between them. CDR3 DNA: TGTGCCAGCAGCTTAGGTGGTGCGGGGATGGGGACAGATACGCAGTATTTT. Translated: CASSLGGAGMGTDTQYF. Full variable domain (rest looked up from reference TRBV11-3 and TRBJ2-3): EAGVVQSPRYKIIEKKQPVAFWCNPISGHNTLYWYLQNLGQGPELLIRYENEEAVDDSQLPKDRFSAERLKGVDSTLKIQPAELGDSAVYLCASSLGGAGMGTDTQYFGPGTRLTVL.

The CDR3 loop is CASSLTRPVGNEQFF. DNA for the CDR3: TGTGCCAGCAGCTTAACCCGCCCGGTTGGCAATGAGCAGTTCTTC. The gene calls are TRBV7-2 and TRBJ2-1, with D hard to call. CDR3 length: 15 amino acids. V was shortened by 2 bases and J by 6 bases, with 14 bases between the two germline ends. Germline-derived CDR1 and CDR2 are SGHTA and FQGNSA. The variable domain in full, completed from reference TRBV7-2 and TRBJ2-1, reads GAGVSQSPSNKVTEKGKDVELRCDPISGHTALYWYRQSLGQGLEFLIYFQGNSAPDKSGLPSDRFSAERTGGSVSTLTIQRTQQEDSAVYLCASSLTRPVGNEQFFGPGTRLTVL.

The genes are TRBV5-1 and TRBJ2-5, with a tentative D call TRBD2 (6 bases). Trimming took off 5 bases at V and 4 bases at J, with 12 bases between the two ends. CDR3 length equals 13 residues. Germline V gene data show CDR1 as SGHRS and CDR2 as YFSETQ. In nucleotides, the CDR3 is TGCGCCAGCAGGAGGGCGGAGGGAGAGACCCAGTACTTC. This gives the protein CASRRAEGETQYF.

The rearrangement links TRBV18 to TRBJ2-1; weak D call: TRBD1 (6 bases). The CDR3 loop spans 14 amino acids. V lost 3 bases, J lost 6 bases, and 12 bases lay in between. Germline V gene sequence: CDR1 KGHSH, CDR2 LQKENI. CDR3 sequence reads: CASSPGDNSNEQFF. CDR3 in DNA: TGTGCCAGCTCACCGGGGGACAATTCCAATGAGCAGTTCTTC.

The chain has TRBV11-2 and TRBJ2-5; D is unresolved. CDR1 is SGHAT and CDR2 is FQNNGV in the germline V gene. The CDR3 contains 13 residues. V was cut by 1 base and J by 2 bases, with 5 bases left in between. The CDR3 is CASSLGRQETQYF. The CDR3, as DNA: TGTGCCAGCAGCTTAGGGAGACAAGAGACCCAGTACTTC.

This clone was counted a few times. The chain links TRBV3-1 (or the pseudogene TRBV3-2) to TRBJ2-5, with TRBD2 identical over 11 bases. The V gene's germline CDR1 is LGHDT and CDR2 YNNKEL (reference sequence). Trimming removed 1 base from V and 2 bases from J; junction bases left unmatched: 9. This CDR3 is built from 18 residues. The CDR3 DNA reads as TGTGCCAGCAGCCAAGGGGCGGCTAGCGGGGGGATGCAAGAGACCCAGTACTTC. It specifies CASSQGAASGGMQETQYF.

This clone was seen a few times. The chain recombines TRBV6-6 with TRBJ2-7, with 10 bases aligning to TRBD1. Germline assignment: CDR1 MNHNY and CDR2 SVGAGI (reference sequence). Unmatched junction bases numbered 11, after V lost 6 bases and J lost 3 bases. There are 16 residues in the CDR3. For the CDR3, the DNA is TGTGCCAGCAGACTCAGTCAGGACAGGGGGATCTACGAGCAGTACTTC. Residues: CASRLSQDRGIYEQYF.

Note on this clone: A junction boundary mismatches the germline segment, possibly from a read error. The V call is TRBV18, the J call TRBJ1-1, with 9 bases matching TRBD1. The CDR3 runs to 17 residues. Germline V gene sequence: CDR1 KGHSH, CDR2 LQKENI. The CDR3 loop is CASSPRGQGGENTEAFF. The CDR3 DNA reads TGTGCCAGCTCCCCACGGGGACAGGGAGGAGAGAACACTGAAGCTTTCTTT.

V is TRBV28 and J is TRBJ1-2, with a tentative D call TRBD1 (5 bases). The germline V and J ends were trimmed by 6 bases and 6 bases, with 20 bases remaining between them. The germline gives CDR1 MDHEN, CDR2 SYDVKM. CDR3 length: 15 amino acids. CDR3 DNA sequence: TGTGCCAGCAGGGTCCCCACAATTGACAGTAATGGCTACACCTTC. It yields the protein CASRVPTIDSNGYTF.